This T cell receptor (beta chain) was recovered during a study of T cell responses to AZD1222 COVID-19 vaccine. Notes on the study in general: Compared with day 0, the breadth and depth of the Spike-specific TCR repertoire rose significantly after two doses of AZD1222. Donors skewed white British and female; clonal diversity was possibly underestimated. Sampled repertoires all dated from after the peak T cell response.

The method was immunoSEQ multiplex PCR; TCRdb's version includes in-frame clones alone and lacks a portion of them. The top ten clones hold over 8% of a sample with approximately 130,000 clones, nearly 90% of them seen once. Points on this clone: The antigen is undetermined.

V was shortened by 2 bases and J by 0 bases, with 0 bases between the two germline ends. This CDR3 has 12 residues. Germline V gives CDR1 SGHTA, CDR2 FQGNSA. Here the sequenced sample was peripheral blood, taken 28 days after the second AZD1222 dose. The chain combines TRBV7-2 with TRBJ2-3, with no clear D. This receptor was identified in an adult who received the AZD1222 COVID-19 vaccine. CDR3 residues: CASSLSTDTQYF. Here the CDR3 DNA reads TGTGCCAGCAGCTTAAGCACAGATACGCAGTATTTT. Full variable domain (missing parts from reference TRBV7-2 and TRBJ2-3): GAGVSQSPSNKVTEKGKDVELRCDPISGHTALYWYRQSLGQGLEFLIYFQGNSAPDKSGLPSDRFSAERTGGSVSTLTIQRTQQEDSAVYLCASSLSTDTQYFGPGTRLTVL.